The 7 T cell receptor beta chains below were found in one sample sequenced in a study of cytomegalovirus exposure and HLA in healthy donors. PCR primers comprised 60 Vbeta and 13 Jbeta primers. The protocol was immunoSEQ multiplex PCR, while the TCRdb copy is restricted to in-frame clones and leaves out a portion. Of more than 90,000 clones detected, 85% to 90% appear once; the ten largest clones hold about 4.3%. The sequencing sample was made of PBMCs. These receptors originate from a man aged 25-45 years in good health and CMV-seronegative.

This clone was seen more than once but under ten times. The genes are TRBV6-1 and TRBJ1-4, with D possibly TRBD1 on 5 matching bases. Trimming left V 6 bases short and J 5 bases short, with 16 bases between. CDR3 length: 15 amino acids. Germline loops: CDR1 MNHNS, CDR2 SASEGT. The chain's CDR3 is CASSDVQDLNEKLFF. The CDR3 DNA reads TGTGCCAGCAGCGATGTACAGGACCTAAATGAAAAACTGTTTTTT.

CDR3 coding DNA: TGCGCCAGCAGCTTAACAGGGGGCTCTGGCTACACCTTC. This codes for CASSLTGGSGYTF. The J gene is TRBJ1-2, the V gene TRBV5-1; 9 bases map to TRBD1. The CDR3 is 13 residues long. Germline loops: CDR1 SGHRS, CDR2 YFSETQ. The junction had 3 bases not matched to a gene; V was cut back by 2 bases and J by 7 bases.

The chain couples TRBV4-1 to TRBJ1-2, with 7 bases fitting TRBD1. CDR1 and CDR2 (germline): MGHRA, YSYEKL. This CDR3 comprises 15 residues. V lost 5 bases and J lost 8; bases outside the gene matches: 14. This CDR3 is CASSSWGQSAGGYTF. CDR3 nucleotides: TGCGCCAGCAGCTCCTGGGGACAGTCCGCGGGCGGCTACACCTTC.

The chain recombines TRBV28 with TRBJ2-3; TRBD2 agrees at 11 bases. V was clipped by 6 bases and J by 6 bases; unmatched bases: 11. CDR1 MDHEN and CDR2 SYDVKM come from the germline V gene. The CDR3 sequence is 16 residues long. This chain's CDR3 is CASSKRTSGRGDTQYF. The CDR3 DNA is TGTGCCAGCAGCAAGAGAACTAGCGGGAGAGGGGATACGCAGTATTTT.

This clone appeared a single time. The V call is TRBV27, the J call TRBJ2-7, with a possible D match to TRBD1 (6 bases). The germline CDR1 and CDR2 sequences are MNHEY and SMNVEV (reference sequence). This CDR3 has 15 amino acids. Trimming stripped 2 bases from V and 0 bases from J, with 11 bases between. For the CDR3, the DNA is TGTGCCAGCAGTTTACGGGACACCGTCTCCTACGAGCAGTACTTC. Translated, it gives CASSLRDTVSYEQYF.

This clone has a single count. This rearrangement joins TRBV10-2 to TRBJ2-7, with D perhaps matching TRBD2 (5 bases). V gave up 0 bases and J gave up 7 bases, with 22 bases separating them. The CDR3 length is 17 residues. In germline, CDR1 is WSHSY, CDR2 SAAADI. In DNA form, the CDR3 reads TGCGCCAGCAGTGAGTCGAAATTGACTACGCCCTCGGGAGAGCAGTACTTC. Its translation is CASSESKLTTPSGEQYF.

This chain connects TRBV7-9 to TRBJ2-3, with a weak D call TRBD1 (5 bases). Per germline, CDR1 SEHNR and CDR2 FQNEAQ (reference sequence). V lost 3 bases and J 5 bases, leaving 12 bases between the germline ends. The CDR3 runs 14 residues. The CDR3 loop is CASSFGQGLDTQYF. CDR3 DNA sequence: TGTGCCAGCAGCTTCGGGCAGGGATTAGATACGCAGTATTTT.